These T cell receptor beta chains were read from a single sample in a study of CD8 T cells in Susac syndrome. MiXCR, run by TCRdb on the immunoSEQ multiplex PCR reads, gives a single entry per CDR3 protein. The data show roughly 150,000 distinct CDR3 sequences, about 95% seen once. Sequencing used CD8+ T cells from PBMCs. The receptors here all came from a human donor with multiple sclerosis. Each CDR3 is given with its conserved first and last residue. The D gene is left open where the match is weak. Where a row states a size, it is once, few, many or the class of an expanded clone; other rows omit it.

D	J	size	V	DNA	CDR3
NA	TRBJ2-1	NA	TRBV20-1	TGCAGTGCTAGAGGTCCTAGCGCACGTAATGAGCAGTTCTTC	CSARGPSARNEQFF
TRBD2	TRBJ2-3	NA	TRBV24-1	TGTGCCACCAGTGAGAGCGGGGGGGCATCAGATACGCAGTATTTT	CATSESGGASDTQYF
NA	TRBJ2-5	once	TRBV20-1	TGCAGTGCTATCGGGAAGGCAGCAGGGTGGGGGCAAGAGACCCAGTACTTC	CSAIGKAAGWGQETQYF
TRBD2	TRBJ2-1	NA	TRBV30	TGTGCCTGGGCCCCGACTAGCGCCGCTGAGCAGTTCTTC	CAWAPTSAAEQFF
NA	TRBJ1-1	NA	TRBV29-1	TGCAGCGTTGTCAGCTGGCGGGCTTTCTTT	CSVVSWRAFF
NA	TRBJ2-6	NA	TRBV2	TGTGCCAGCAGCTTAGTAAGGGGCCGCTCTGGGGCCAACGTCCTGACTTTC	CASSLVRGRSGANVLTF
TRBD2	TRBJ2-3	NA	TRBV3-1	TGTGCCAGCAGCCCTCAGCGGGGAGTCACAGATACGCAGTATTTT	CASSPQRGVTDTQYF
NA	TRBJ2-7	once	TRBV20-1	TGCAGTGCTACGGGACTCCACTTCTACGAGCAGTACTTC	CSATGLHFYEQYF
NA	TRBJ2-3	once	TRBV29-1	TGCAGCGTTGATCGGAGAAACACAGATACGCAGTATTTT	CSVDRRNTDTQYF
NA	TRBJ1-2	NA	TRBV27	TGTGCCAGCAGTCCCCGGGGCAGGTCTACGGGCTACACCTTC	CASSPRGRSTGYTF
TRBD1	TRBJ2-2	NA	TRBV29-1	TGCAGCGTTGACCGACAGGGGAACACCGGGGAGCTGTTTTTT	CSVDRQGNTGELFF
NA	TRBJ2-5	NA	TRBV6-6	TGTGCCAGCAGTTCCCGCCGTGGGGAGACCCAGTACTTC	CASSSRRGETQYF
NA	TRBJ2-1	NA	TRBV27	TGTGCCAGCAGTGAGGGCCGCAGGGATGAGCAGTTCTTC	CASSEGRRDEQFF
NA	TRBJ2-7	NA	TRBV4-2	TGTGCCAGCAGCTCCCAATACGGGAGCTCCTACGAGCAGTACTTC	CASSSQYGSSYEQYF
NA	TRBJ1-5	once	TRBV27	TGTGCCAGCAGTTTATCGGTAGGGATCAATCAGCCCCAGCATTTT	CASSLSVGINQPQHF
TRBD1	TRBJ2-5	NA	TRBV18	TGTGCCAGCTCAAACTATTTGGGACAGGACCAAGAGACCCAGTACTTC	CASSNYLGQDQETQYF
NA	TRBJ2-7	NA	TRBV3-1	TGTGCCAGCAGCCCCCAAGGTCCCTACGAGCAGTACTTC	CASSPQGPYEQYF
NA	TRBJ1-6	NA	TRBV9	TGTGCCAGCAGCCTGGGAGGGGGATACAGCCCCTATAATTCACCCCTCCACTTT	CASSLGGGYSPYNSPLHF
NA	TRBJ2-7	NA	TRBV13	TGTGCCAGCAGCTTATCAGCCAGGGCCTACGAGCAGTACTTC	CASSLSARAYEQYF
TRBD2	TRBJ2-1	NA	TRBV2	TGTGCCAGCGGGGGGGTAAGTGAGCAGTTCTTC	CASGGVSEQFF
NA	TRBJ1-2	NA	TRBV20-1	TGCAGTGCCAGACTCCCAGGGGCCTATGGCTACACCTTC	CSARLPGAYGYTF
NA	TRBJ2-6	NA	TRBV29-1	TGCAGCGTTGAAAAGGGTACTGGGGCCAACGTCCTGACTTTC	CSVEKGTGANVLTF
TRBD1	TRBJ1-2	NA	TRBV29-1	TGCAGCGTTGAGCGCAGCGGGGGTCAGGGGGCGCCCCCGGGCTACACCTTC	CSVERSGGQGAPPGYTF
NA	TRBJ2-4	NA	TRBV9	TGTGCCAGCAGTAGTGGGAGAGAAAACATTCAGTACTTC	CASSSGRENIQYF
NA	TRBJ2-1	NA	TRBV7-8	TGTGCCAGCAGCTTAGAAAAGGGAGCGTACAATGAGCAGTTCTTC	CASSLEKGAYNEQFF
TRBD1	TRBJ1-2	once	TRBV20-1	TGCAGTGCTAGAGATGGGACAGTCTATGGCTACACCTTC	CSARDGTVYGYTF
NA	TRBJ2-7	NA	TRBV30	TGTGCCTGGAATATGGGTGGGCTCTCCTACGAGCAGTACTTC	CAWNMGGLSYEQYF
NA	TRBJ2-3	NA	TRBV27	TGTGCCAGCAGTTTCCTCGGGTCAGGCCCAGATACGCAGTATTTT	CASSFLGSGPDTQYF
NA	TRBJ2-1	NA	TRBV7-9	TGTGCCAGCAGCCCTGGGTATGAGCAGTTCTTC	CASSPGYEQFF
TRBD1	TRBJ1-2	NA	TRBV4-1	TGCGCCAGCAGCCCAGAAGGGAAGGCCAGGGGGGAAGGCTACACCTTC	CASSPEGKARGEGYTF
NA	TRBJ2-7	NA	TRBV27	TGTGCCAGCAGTCCCCCGGGCCTCAGTTACGAGCAGTACTTC	CASSPPGLSYEQYF
NA	TRBJ1-1	NA	TRBV5-6	TGTGCCAGCAGCTTGGTCCGCGGGGGCCCGAACACTGAAGCTTTCTTT	CASSLVRGGPNTEAFF
TRBD1	TRBJ2-3	NA	TRBV30	TGTGCCTGGAGTGTACCACAGGGGATTAGCACAGATACGCAGTATTTT	CAWSVPQGISTDTQYF
NA	TRBJ2-3	NA	TRBV19	TGTGCCAGTACTTTATGGTTTACCGGGGCCACAGATACGCAGTATTTT	CASTLWFTGATDTQYF
NA	TRBJ1-2	once	TRBV29-1	TGCAGCGTCCTAGGGCCTATGGGGGGCTACACCTTC	CSVLGPMGGYTF
TRBD1	TRBJ2-2	NA	TRBV29-1	TGCAGCGTCGAACAGGGGTCCACCGGGGAGCTGTTTTTT	CSVEQGSTGELFF
NA	TRBJ2-1	NA	TRBV3-1	TGTGCCAGCAGCCAAGATTCCCGGCCCTCCTACAATGAGCAGTTCTTC	CASSQDSRPSYNEQFF
TRBD2	TRBJ2-5	NA	TRBV9	TGTGCCAGCAGCGGACCTAGCGGGGTTCGTGAGACCCAGTACTTC	CASSGPSGVRETQYF
TRBD2	TRBJ2-5	NA	TRBV30	TGTGCCTGGAGACGGACTAGCGGGGGACAAGAGACCCAGTACTTC	CAWRRTSGGQETQYF
NA	TRBJ2-4	NA	TRBV11-2	TGTGCCAGCAGCTTGGGCAAAAACATTCAGTACTTC	CASSLGKNIQYF
NA	TRBJ1-1	NA	TRBV5-6	TGTGCCAGCAGCTTGGTCAGGAACACTGAAGCTTTCTTT	CASSLVRNTEAFF
NA	TRBJ2-5	NA	TRBV27	TGTGCCAGCAGTGTCGCGGCTCTCGGGACCCAGTACTTC	CASSVAALGTQYF
TRBD2	TRBJ2-5	NA	TRBV5-1	TGCGCCAGCAGCTTGGAGGGCAGGGAGGGAGAGACCCAGTACTTC	CASSLEGREGETQYF
NA	TRBJ2-2	NA	TRBV29-1	TGCAGCGCTTGGGACTCCACGACCGGGGAGCTGTTTTTT	CSAWDSTTGELFF
TRBD2	TRBJ2-1	NA	TRBV3-1	TGTGCCAGCAGCCAATTGTTCCCCGGGGGGGAGTACAATGAGCAGTTCTTC	CASSQLFPGGEYNEQFF
NA	TRBJ1-5	NA	TRBV20-1	TGCAGTGCTTTTCCGGGACTCACGGGGGGCAATCAGCCCCAGCATTTT	CSAFPGLTGGNQPQHF
NA	TRBJ2-2	NA	TRBV7-6	TGTGCCAGCAGCTTCCCCCGGGCCGAGGGGACGAACACCGGGGAGCTGTTTTTT	CASSFPRAEGTNTGELFF
TRBD1	TRBJ2-3	NA	TRBV9	TGTGCCAGCAGCTCCCCTTATCGTGACAGGGGCACAGATACGCAGTATTTT	CASSSPYRDRGTDTQYF
NA	TRBJ2-7	NA	TRBV30	TGTGCCTGGATCGACAGCTACGAGCAGTACTTC	CAWIDSYEQYF
NA	TRBJ1-1	NA	TRBV30	TGTGCCTGGAGCTCGGACAGCCACACTGAAGCTTTCTTT	CAWSSDSHTEAFF
NA	TRBJ1-2	NA	TRBV3-1	TGTGCCAGCAGCCCAAGCGAGGGGATAGGCTATGGCTACACCTTC	CASSPSEGIGYGYTF
NA	TRBJ1-1	NA	TRBV20-1	TGCAGTGTTGATCCCCAAAGCTTATACACTGAAGCTTTCTTT	CSVDPQSLYTEAFF
TRBD1	TRBJ2-5	once	TRBV7-9	TGTGCCAGCAGCCGGCGTCGCACCCGGACAGGGGAGACCCAGTACTTC	CASSRRRTRTGETQYF
NA	TRBJ2-5	NA	TRBV27	TGTGCCACCAGAGGTTTGGGGGAGACCCAGTACTTC	CATRGLGETQYF
TRBD1	TRBJ2-7	few	TRBV27	TGTGCCAGCAGTTCCGGGACAGGGGGCTACGAGCAGTACTTC	CASSSGTGGYEQYF
TRBD2	TRBJ2-3	NA	TRBV9	TGTGCCAGCAGCGAGGGTAGCGGGGGGGCCGATACGCAGTATTTT	CASSEGSGGADTQYF
NA	TRBJ1-1	NA	TRBV29-1	TGCAGCGTAATGGGGGGCGAAGCTTTCTTT	CSVMGGEAFF
NA	TRBJ2-1	NA	TRBV6-4	TGTGCCAGCAGTGACGAGGCGGCCAATGAGCAGTTCTTC	CASSDEAANEQFF